This T cell receptor (beta chain) was sequenced for a study of blood T cell repertoires in COVID-19. Overall study context: The samples span acute and convalescent COVID-19 from the United States, Italy and Spain.

Germline lookup yields CDR1 LNHDA and CDR2 SQIVND (reference sequence). This CDR3 has 14 amino acids. V was clipped by 5 bases and J by 6 bases; unmatched bases: 4. Original analysis: Estimates of nucleated cell counts were drawn from the amplification of reference gene primers. Some clones are missing from TCRdb's copy, which holds only in-frame ones; the method was immunoSEQ multiplex PCR. Clone size and the V and J calls come from that table; the DNA yielded D and trimming. The repertoire holds 300,000 or so clones, with about 83% as singletons. The TCR was taken from a woman in her forties or fifties with acute or convalescent COVID-19. The V and J genes are TRBV19 and TRBJ1-4, with 9 bases lining up with TRBD1. The sample comprised peripheral blood. The CDR3 DNA is TGTGCCAGTAGTTCGGGACAGGGTTATGAAAAACTGTTTTTT. It is translated as CASSSGQGYEKLFF.